This T cell receptor beta chain was retrieved from a study of blood T cell repertoires in COVID-19. Overall study context: Some COVID-19 samples were acute and others convalescent; all came from the United States, Italy and Spain. T cells, B-cell-depleted T cells, or PBMCs provided the cDNA or gDNA that served as material.

Produced via immunoSEQ multiplex PCR; TCRdb's table is partial and in-frame only. The data contain about 160,000 clones, roughly 74% of them singletons. Trimming removed 5 bases from V and 1 base from J, with 15 bases in between. The germline V gene encodes CDR1 SEHNR and CDR2 FQNEAQ (reference sequence). The CDR3 contains 16 residues. The receptor comes from a woman of 80 years or more with acute or convalescent COVID-19. The chain links TRBV7-9 to TRBJ1-5; tentative D call: TRBD1 (6 bases). Specimen: peripheral blood. The DNA of the CDR3 is TGTGCCAGCAGCGCTACAGGGTCGGTGAGCAATCAGCCCCAGCATTTT. Its translation: CASSATGSVSNQPQHF.